The rows below give T cell receptor beta chains drawn from one sample of a study of blood T cell repertoires in COVID-19. Assay: immunoSEQ multiplex PCR; the TCRdb copy retains only in-frame clones and omits some. The sample includes some 30,000 clones, less than 90% seen only once; the top ten take 20% to 30%. The sample taken for sequencing was peripheral blood. The source of these receptors is a woman of 80 years or more with active or convalescent COVID-19. Both conserved end residues are part of each CDR3. A D gene is named only where the DNA matches it firmly. Size tells how often a clone was seen (once, few, many) or the class of an expanded clone, and some rows leave it out.

abundance	j_gene	v_gene	d_gene	CDR3aa	CDR3nt
.	TRBJ1-1	TRBV6-1	TRBD1	CASSGQQGGVNTEAFF	TGTGCCAGCAGTGGCCAACAGGGGGGCGTGAACACTGAAGCTTTCTTT
.	TRBJ1-2	TRBV10-3	.	CAIRGPGLSPNYGYTF	TGTGCCATCAGGGGGCCGGGACTCAGCCCAAACTATGGCTACACCTTC
.	TRBJ1-5	TRBV28	.	CASRGSSNQPQHF	TGTGCCAGCCGGGGTTCTAGCAATCAGCCCCAGCATTTT
few	TRBJ1-5	TRBV7-5	.	CVRSQVEYDRGGIAQPQHF	TGTGTCAGAAGCCAAGTGGAGTATGACAGGGGGGGGATTGCTCAGCCCCAGCATTTT
.	TRBJ2-1	TRBV6-6	.	CASSYLQPGRNEQFF	TGTGCCAGCAGTTACCTTCAGCCAGGCAGGAATGAGCAGTTCTTC
.	TRBJ1-2	TRBV2	.	CASSLQGINYGYTF	TGTGCCAGCAGTCTTCAGGGGATTAACTATGGCTACACCTTC
.	TRBJ2-2	TRBV28	TRBD1	CASSLLGGTGAGELFF	TGTGCCAGCAGTTTATTAGGCGGGACAGGGGCCGGGGAGCTGTTTTTT
.	TRBJ1-3	TRBV30	TRBD1	CAWSVRRGPGNTIYF	TGTGCCTGGAGTGTACGAAGGGGGCCTGGAAACACCATATATTTT
few	TRBJ2-3	TRBV7-9	.	CASSLRRDTDTQYF	TGTGCCAGCAGCTTAAGGCGGGACACAGATACGCAGTATTTT
.	TRBJ1-2	TRBV5-6	.	CASSLAGGLRYGYTF	TGTGCCAGCAGCTTAGCCGGGGGGCTTCGTTATGGCTACACCTTC